This T cell receptor beta chain was profiled in a study of T cells in Graves' hyperthyroidism and ophthalmopathy. Study summary: Any treatment followed the collection of peripheral blood at initial diagnosis. Overall study results and limits: The model foresaw ophthalmopathy a median approximately 6.1 months prior to onset.

The length of the CDR3 is 15 residues. From germline, CDR1 is SEHNR and CDR2 FQNEAQ (reference sequence). Amplification of TCR beta CDR3 regions used RNA as the template. During a first-round RT-PCR of the TCR CDR3, the HTBI primer set was used. TCRdb processed the multiplex PCR reads anew with MiXCR; each CDR3 protein has one entry. This table holds hundreds of thousands of distinct CDR3 sequences, roughly 17% found once. Remarks on this clonotype: Its antigen is as yet unknown. A read error may account for a junction end that differs from germline.

The PBMCs had their origin in approximately 10 ml of fresh peripheral blood. This TCR derives from a woman aged 25 to 45 with Graves' hyperthyroidism. The V call is TRBV7-9, the J call TRBJ2-3, with D perhaps matching TRBD2 (6 bases). The sample consisted of blood. For the CDR3, the DNA is TGTACCAGCAGCTTGGAGCGGGTTAGCACAGATACGCAGTATTTT. Protein product: CTSSLERVSTDTQYF.